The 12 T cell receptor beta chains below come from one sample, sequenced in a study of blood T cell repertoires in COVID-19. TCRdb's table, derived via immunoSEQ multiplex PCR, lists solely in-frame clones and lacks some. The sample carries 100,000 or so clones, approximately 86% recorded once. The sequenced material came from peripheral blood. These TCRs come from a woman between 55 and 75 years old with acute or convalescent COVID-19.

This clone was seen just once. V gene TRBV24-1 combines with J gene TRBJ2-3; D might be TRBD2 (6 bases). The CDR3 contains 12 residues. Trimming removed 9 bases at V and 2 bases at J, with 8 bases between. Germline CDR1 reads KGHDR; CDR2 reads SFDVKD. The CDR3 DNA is TGTGCCACCGGCGGGACCACAGATACGCAGTATTTT. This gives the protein CATGGTTDTQYF.

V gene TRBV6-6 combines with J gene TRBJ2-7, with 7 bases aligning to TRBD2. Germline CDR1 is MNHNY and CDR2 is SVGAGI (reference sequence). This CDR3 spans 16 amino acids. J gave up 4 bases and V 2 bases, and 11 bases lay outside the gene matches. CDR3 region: CASSYGVTGGGYEQYF. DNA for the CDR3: TGTGCCAGCAGTTACGGTGTTACGGGAGGAGGGTACGAGCAGTACTTC.

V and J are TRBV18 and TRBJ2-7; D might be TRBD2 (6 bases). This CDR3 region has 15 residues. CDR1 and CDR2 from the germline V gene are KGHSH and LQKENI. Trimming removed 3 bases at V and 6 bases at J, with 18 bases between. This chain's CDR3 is CASSPWGDFEGEQYF. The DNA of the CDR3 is TGTGCCAGCTCACCGTGGGGGGACTTCGAGGGCGAGCAGTACTTC.

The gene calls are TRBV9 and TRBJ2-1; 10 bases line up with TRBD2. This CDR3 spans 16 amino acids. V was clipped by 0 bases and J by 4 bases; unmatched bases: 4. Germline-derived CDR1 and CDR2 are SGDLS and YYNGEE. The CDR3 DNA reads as TGTGCCAGCAGCGTAGGAGCGGGAGGGGGTTACAATGAGCAGTTCTTC. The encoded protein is CASSVGAGGGYNEQFF.

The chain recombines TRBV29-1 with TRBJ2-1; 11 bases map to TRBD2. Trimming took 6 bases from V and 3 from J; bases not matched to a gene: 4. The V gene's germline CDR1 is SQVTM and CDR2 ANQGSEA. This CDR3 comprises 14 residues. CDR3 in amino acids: CSVVAGGHYNEQFF. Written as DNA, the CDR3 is TGCAGCGTCGTAGCGGGAGGGCACTACAATGAGCAGTTCTTC.

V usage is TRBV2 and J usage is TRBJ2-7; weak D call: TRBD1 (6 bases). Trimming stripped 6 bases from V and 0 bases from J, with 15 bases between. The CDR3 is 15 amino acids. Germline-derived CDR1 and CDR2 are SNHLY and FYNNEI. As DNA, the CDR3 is TGTGCCAGCAGGGCCACAGGGCTAAGCTCCTACGAGCAGTACGTC. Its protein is CASRATGLSSYEQYV.

The CDR3 DNA reads TGCGCCAGCAGCGGCGCGGGGGGCGAGACCCAGTACTTC. This sequence encodes CASSGAGGETQYF. The chain has TRBV10-1 and TRBJ2-5, with 8 bases fitting TRBD2. CDR3 length equals 13 residues. The V segment lost 6 bases and the J segment 5 bases; nucleotides outside the gene matches: 5. Germline V gives CDR1 WNHNN, CDR2 SYGVQD (reference sequence).

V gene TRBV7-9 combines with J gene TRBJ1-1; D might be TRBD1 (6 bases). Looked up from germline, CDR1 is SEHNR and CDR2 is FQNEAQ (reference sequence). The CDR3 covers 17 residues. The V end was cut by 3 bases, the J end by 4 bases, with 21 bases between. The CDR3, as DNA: TGTGCCAGCAGCTTCCGGTACAGGGAGGGGCAGAGCACTGAAGCTTTCTTT. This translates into CASSFRYREGQSTEAFF. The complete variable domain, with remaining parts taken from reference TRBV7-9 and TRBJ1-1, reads DTGVSQNPRHKITKRGQNVTFRCDPISEHNRLYWYRQTLGQGPEFLTYFQNEAQLEKSRLLSDRFSAERPKGSFSTLEIQRTEQGDSAMYLCASSFRYREGQSTEAFFGQGTRLTVV.

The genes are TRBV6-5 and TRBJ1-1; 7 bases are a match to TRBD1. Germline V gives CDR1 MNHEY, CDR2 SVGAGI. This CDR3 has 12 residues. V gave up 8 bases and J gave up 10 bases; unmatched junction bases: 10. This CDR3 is CASGSRGAVAFF. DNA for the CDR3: TGTGCCAGCGGATCCAGGGGGGCTGTAGCTTTCTTT.

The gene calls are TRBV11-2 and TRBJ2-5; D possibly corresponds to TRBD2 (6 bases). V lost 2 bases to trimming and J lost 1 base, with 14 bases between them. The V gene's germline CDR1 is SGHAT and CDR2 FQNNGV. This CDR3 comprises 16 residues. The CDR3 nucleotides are TGTGCCAGCAGCTTATCAGTGGCTAGCGTCCAAGAGACCCAGTACTTC. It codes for CASSLSVASVQETQYF.

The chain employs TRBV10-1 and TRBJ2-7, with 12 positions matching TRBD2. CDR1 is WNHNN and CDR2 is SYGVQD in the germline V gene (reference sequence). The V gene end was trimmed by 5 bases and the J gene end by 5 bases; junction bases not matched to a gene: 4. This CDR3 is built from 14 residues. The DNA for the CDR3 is TGCGCCAGCAGTCTAGCGGGAGGGCCCCACGAGCAGTACTTC. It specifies CASSLAGGPHEQYF.

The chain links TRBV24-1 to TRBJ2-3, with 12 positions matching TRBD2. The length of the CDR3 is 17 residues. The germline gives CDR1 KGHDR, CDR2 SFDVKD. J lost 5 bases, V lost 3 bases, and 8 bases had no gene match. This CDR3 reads CATSDPSGRALGDTQYF. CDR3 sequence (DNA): TGTGCCACCAGTGATCCTAGCGGGAGGGCCCTCGGAGATACGCAGTATTTT.